The clone carrying this TCR beta chain was counted once. In the authors' workflow: Cell counts per sample came from amplifying reference gene primers. This table comes from immunoSEQ multiplex PCR, and its TCRdb copy is limited to in-frame clones, with some not included. That table gives V, J and clone size, and the DNA gave D and trimming. Of about 270,000 clones listed, more than 85% were seen once; the top ten hold approximately 2.5%. This record belongs to a study of blood T cell repertoires in COVID-19. For the study at large: PBMCs, B-cell-depleted T cells, or T cells were the source of the cDNA or gDNA that made up the material.

The CDR3 is 12 residues long. The V end lost 10 bases, the J end lost 7 bases, and 16 bases lay between the germline ends. Germline V gene lookup returns CDR1 ENHRY and CDR2 SYGVKD. Followed longitudinally, the Seattle patients had been enrolled during active infection. The sequence was collected from a person aged 18-30 years with COVID-19, enrolled during active disease. Source material: peripheral blood. V is TRBV10-3 and J is TRBJ1-1; D is perhaps TRBD1 (5 bases). CDR3 coding DNA: TGTGCCACCGAAGGGGCCGGCCGTGAAGCTTTCTTT. As protein: CATEGAGREAFF.